Sequencing of this TCR beta chain was carried out in a study of control samples from healthy donors and cancer patients. Germline V CDR1 and CDR2: MNHEY, SVGEGT. The CDR3 runs to 16 residues. V lost 2 bases and J lost 4; bases outside the gene matches: 3. The method was immunoSEQ multiplex PCR; TCRdb's version includes in-frame clones alone and lacks a portion of them. The data show some 76,000 clones, around 90% seen once. Sequenced: PBMCs. The sequence was collected from a woman aged 45-65 years with colorectal cancer. This chain joins TRBV6-2 or TRBV6-3 and TRBJ2-6; 9 bases fit TRBD2. The CDR3 nucleotides read TGTGCCAGCAGTTACGGCGGGGGGGGAGGGGCCAACGTCCTGACTTTC. This translates into CASSYGGGGGANVLTF.